Here is one T cell receptor beta chain with its context. Germline loops: CDR1 ENHRY, CDR2 SYGVKD. The CDR3 is 13 residues long. Deletions cut 10 bases from V and 0 bases from J, with 12 bases between. Method: immunoSEQ multiplex PCR; TCRdb's copy keeps in-frame clones and lacks some. The sample includes about half a million clones, approximately 81% of them seen just once. This sample stems from a study of shared clonotypes between healthy human individuals. Sequences were obtained from PBMCs. The chain uses TRBV10-3 and TRBJ1-1; D gene unclear. This TCR was recovered from a woman aged 40 to 50 in good health. Some clones in this sample may be carry-over from other donors' samples. The CDR3 region is CATADGLNTEAFF. CDR3 sequence (DNA): TGTGCCACGGCGGACGGGTTGAACACTGAAGCTTTCTTT.